This TCR beta chain was captured in a study of blood T cells in healthy people across ages. Study observations and caveats: TCR beta diversity per million T cells fell roughly linearly with age. Changes in expanded clonotypes were possibly confounded, as the CMV status of donors was unknown.

In this sample, this clonotype turned up a few times. The antigen is unknown. V lost 2 bases to trimming and J lost 7 bases, with 15 bases between them. Per the germline V gene, CDR1 is KGHDR and CDR2 is SFDVKD. The CDR3 sequence is 15 residues long. A J-beta primer mix and a sample-barcoded 5' primer were used in a second PCR of roughly 6 to 12 cycles. TCRdb independently ran MiXCR on the 5' RACE reads; one entry per CDR3 protein. The table includes about 800,000 distinct CDR3 sequences, just under 25% detected once. These data were likewise used in another study, on T cells of mothers and their children. Per that paper: There were no persistent microchimeric T cell clones detected.

This chain uses TRBV24-1 with TRBJ2-3; no definite D call. Sequences were obtained from blood. This TCR was sampled from a boy younger than 18 in good health. The CDR3 sequence: CATSDSPGPLNTQYF. DNA for the CDR3: TGTGCCACCAGTGATTCTCCGGGCCCCTTGAATACGCAGTATTTT.